These 12 T cell receptor beta chains were sequenced from one sample in a study of T cell repertoires in cytomegalovirus infection. TCRdb reprocessed the reads via MiXCR and lists one record per CDR3 protein. The profile covers about 530,000 distinct CDR3 sequences, with 26% appearing a single time and about 13% taken by the ten largest. Sequencing was done on a sample of PBMCs. The receptors shown here come from a human donor in good health (CMV status not recorded). Some clones in this sample may be carry-over from other donors' samples.

This clonotype was recorded a few times. V usage is TRBV27 and J usage is TRBJ1-1, with 8 bases that match TRBD1. V lost 3 bases and J lost 1; bases outside the gene matches: 7. The CDR3 spans 16 residues. Germline assignment: CDR1 MNHEY and CDR2 SMNVEV (reference sequence). CDR3 amino acids: CASSFFHRGSNTEAFF. The CDR3 bases are TGTGCCAGCAGTTTTTTCCACAGGGGGTCGAACACTGAAGCTTTCTTT.

The chain recombines TRBV7-9 with TRBJ2-7, with TRBD2 identical over 8 bases. J lost 0 bases, V lost 3 bases, and 4 bases had no gene match. The V gene's germline CDR1 is SEHNR and CDR2 FQNEAQ (reference sequence). This CDR3 has 15 residues. The CDR3 DNA follows: TGTGCCAGCAGCTTGGCGGGAGGCCTCTCCTACGAGCAGTACTTC. Translation: CASSLAGGLSYEQYF.

The genes are TRBV6-6 and TRBJ2-2; TRBD2 matches 7 bases. This CDR3 contains 14 residues. With V trimmed by 8 bases and J by 6 bases, 9 bases remained unmatched. Per germline, CDR1 MNHNY and CDR2 SVGAGI (reference sequence). The CDR3 is CASEESGKAGELFF. The CDR3 DNA follows: TGTGCCAGCGAGGAAAGCGGGAAGGCCGGGGAGCTGTTTTTT.

The chain employs TRBV7-6 and TRBJ2-3, with a weak D call TRBD2 (5 bases). The ends were cut back, 2 bases at V and 5 bases at J, with 11 bases in the middle. Germline V gene sequence: CDR1 SGHVS, CDR2 FNYEAQ. The length of the CDR3 is 14 residues. The CDR3 DNA reads TGTGCCAGCAGCTTATGGCAACGGGAAGATACGCAGTATTTT. Amino acids: CASSLWQREDTQYF.

This clonotype has more than one count but fewer than ten. V usage is TRBV12-3 or TRBV12-4 and J usage is TRBJ1-6; D ambiguous. Trimming cost V 1 base and J 7 bases, with 11 bases left between them. There are 15 residues in the CDR3. CDR3: CASSLGSVGNSPLHF. The CDR3 region has the DNA TGTGCCAGCAGTTTAGGATCGGTTGGCAATTCACCCCTCCACTTT.

V gene TRBV19 combines with J gene TRBJ1-1, with D unclear. Germline V gene data show CDR1 as LNHDA and CDR2 as SQIVND (reference sequence). This CDR3 is 14 amino acids long. Trimming took 1 base from V and 3 from J, leaving 9 bases between them. The CDR3 reads CASSIAVGYTEAFF. DNA for the CDR3: TGTGCCAGTAGTATAGCAGTTGGGTACACTGAAGCTTTCTTT. Filled out from reference TRBV19 and TRBJ1-1, the complete variable domain reads DGGITQSPKYLFRKEGQNVTLSCEQNLNHDAMYWYRQDPGQGLRLIYYSQIVNDFQKGDIAEGYSVSREKKESFPLTVTSAQKNPTAFYLCASSIAVGYTEAFFGQGTRLTVV.

This clonotype has ten or more counts. The junction shows a germline mismatch at one end, possibly a read error. The V call is TRBV4-3, the J call TRBJ2-3; D uncertain. The CDR3 is made up of 16 amino acids. From germline, CDR1 is LGHNA and CDR2 YSLEER. The CDR3 DNA follows: TGCGCCAGCAACCAAGTATTAAGAAGGAGCACAGATACGCAGTATTTT. Translation gives CASNQVLRRSTDTQYF.

J is TRBJ1-3 and V is TRBV28, with 7 nucleotides matching TRBD1. The CDR3 contains 16 residues. Germline CDR1 and CDR2: MDHEN and SYDVKM. Trimming cost V 6 bases and J 0 bases; bases outside gene matches: 8. The CDR3 region has the DNA TGTGCCAGCAGAAACCCGGGACAGTACTCTGGAAACACCATATATTTT. Encoded protein: CASRNPGQYSGNTIYF.

V and J are TRBV5-1 and TRBJ2-7; the match to TRBD1 covers 9 bases. This CDR3 comprises 20 residues. Germline lookup yields CDR1 SGHRS and CDR2 YFSETQ. After removal of 5 bases from V and 3 bases from J, the junction contained 24 bases not matched to a gene. DNA of the CDR3: TGCGCCAGCAGTGCACCCGTGCTCCCCTCGCGGGACAGGGAAAACTACGAGCAGTACTTC. Protein: CASSAPVLPSRDRENYEQYF.

The V and J genes are TRBV7-6 and TRBJ1-5; D possibly corresponds to TRBD1 (6 bases). Per germline, CDR1 SGHVS and CDR2 FNYEAQ. V was trimmed by 4 bases and J by 5 bases, leaving 6 bases between them. The CDR3 sequence is 12 residues long. The CDR3 is CASSYRDQPQHF. CDR3 DNA: TGTGCCAGCAGCTACAGGGATCAGCCCCAGCATTTT.

This clonotype was seen more than once but under ten times. The chain links TRBV12-3 or TRBV12-4 to TRBJ1-1; D gene unclear. CDR3 length: 14 amino acids. V was pared by 4 bases and J by 0 bases, with 9 bases between. The CDR3 bases are TGTGCCAGCAGTTCCGCTAGAGTGAACACTGAAGCTTTCTTT. It is translated as CASSSARVNTEAFF.

This clonotype appeared a few times. This chain uses TRBV7-2 with TRBJ2-3; 9 nucleotides align to TRBD2. The CDR3 runs to 15 residues. CDR1 is SGHTA, CDR2 FQGNSA, per germline. V shed 6 bases, J shed 5 bases, and the junction held 9 bases outside the gene matches. The CDR3 DNA is TGTGCCAGCAGTAGGGGGGGACTAGCAGAAGATACGCAGTATTTT. Its protein is CASSRGGLAEDTQYF.